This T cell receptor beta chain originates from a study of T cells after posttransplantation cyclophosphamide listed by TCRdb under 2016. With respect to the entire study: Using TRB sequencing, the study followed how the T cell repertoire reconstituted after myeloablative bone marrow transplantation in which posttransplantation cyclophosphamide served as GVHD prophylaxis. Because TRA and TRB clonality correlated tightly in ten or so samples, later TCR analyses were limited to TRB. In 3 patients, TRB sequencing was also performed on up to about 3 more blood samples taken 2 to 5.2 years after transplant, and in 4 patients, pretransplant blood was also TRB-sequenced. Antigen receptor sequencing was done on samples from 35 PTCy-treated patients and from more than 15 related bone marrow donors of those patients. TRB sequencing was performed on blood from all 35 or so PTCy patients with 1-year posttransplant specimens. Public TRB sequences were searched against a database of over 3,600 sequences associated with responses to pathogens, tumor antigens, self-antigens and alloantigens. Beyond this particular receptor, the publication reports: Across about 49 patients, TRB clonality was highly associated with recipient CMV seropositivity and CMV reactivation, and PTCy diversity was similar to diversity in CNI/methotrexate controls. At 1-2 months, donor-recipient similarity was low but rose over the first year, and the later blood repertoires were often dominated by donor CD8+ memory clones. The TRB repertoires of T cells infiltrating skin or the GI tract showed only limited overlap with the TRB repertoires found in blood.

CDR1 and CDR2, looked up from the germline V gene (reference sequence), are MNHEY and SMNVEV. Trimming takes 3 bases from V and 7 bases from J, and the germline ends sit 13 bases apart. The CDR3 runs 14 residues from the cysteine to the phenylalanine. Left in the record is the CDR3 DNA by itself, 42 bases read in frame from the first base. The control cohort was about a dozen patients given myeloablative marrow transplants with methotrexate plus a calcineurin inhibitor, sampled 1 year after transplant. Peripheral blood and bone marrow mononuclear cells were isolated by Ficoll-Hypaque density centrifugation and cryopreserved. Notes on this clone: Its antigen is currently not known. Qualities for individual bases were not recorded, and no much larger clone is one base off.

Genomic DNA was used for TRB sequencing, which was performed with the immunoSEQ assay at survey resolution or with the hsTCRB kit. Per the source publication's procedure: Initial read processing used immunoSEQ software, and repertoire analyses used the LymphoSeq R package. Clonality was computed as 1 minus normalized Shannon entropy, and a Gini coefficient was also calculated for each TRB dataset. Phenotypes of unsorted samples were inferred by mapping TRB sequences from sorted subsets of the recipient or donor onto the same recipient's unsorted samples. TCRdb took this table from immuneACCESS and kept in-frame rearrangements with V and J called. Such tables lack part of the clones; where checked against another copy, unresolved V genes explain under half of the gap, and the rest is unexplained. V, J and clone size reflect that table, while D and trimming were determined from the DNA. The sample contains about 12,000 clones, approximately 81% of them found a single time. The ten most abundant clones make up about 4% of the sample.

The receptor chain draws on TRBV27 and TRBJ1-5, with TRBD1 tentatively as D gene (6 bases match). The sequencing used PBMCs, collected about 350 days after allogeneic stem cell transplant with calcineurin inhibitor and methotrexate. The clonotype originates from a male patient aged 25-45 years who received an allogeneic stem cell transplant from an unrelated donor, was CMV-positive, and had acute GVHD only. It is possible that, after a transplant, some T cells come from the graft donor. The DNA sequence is TGTGCCAGCAGTTTTCTAGGGGGAGAACAGCCCCAGCATTTT. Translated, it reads CASSFLGGEQPQHF.